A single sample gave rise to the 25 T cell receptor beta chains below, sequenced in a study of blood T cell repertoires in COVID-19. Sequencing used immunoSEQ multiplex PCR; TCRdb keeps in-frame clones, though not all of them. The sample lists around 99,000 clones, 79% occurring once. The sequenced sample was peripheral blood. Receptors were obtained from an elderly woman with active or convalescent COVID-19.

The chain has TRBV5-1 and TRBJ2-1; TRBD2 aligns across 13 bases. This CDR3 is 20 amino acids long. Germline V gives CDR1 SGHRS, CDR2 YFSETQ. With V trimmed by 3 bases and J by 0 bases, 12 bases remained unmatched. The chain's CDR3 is CASSYLVLAGGSSSYNEQFF. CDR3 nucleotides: TGCGCCAGCAGCTACCTCGTACTAGCGGGAGGGTCCAGCTCCTACAATGAGCAGTTCTTC.

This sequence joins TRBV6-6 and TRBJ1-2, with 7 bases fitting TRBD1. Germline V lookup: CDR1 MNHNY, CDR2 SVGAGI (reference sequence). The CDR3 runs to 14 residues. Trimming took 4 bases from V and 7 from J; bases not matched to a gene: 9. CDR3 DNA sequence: TGTGCCAGCAGTTCACCGGACAGGCCGACTGGCTACACCTTC. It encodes CASSSPDRPTGYTF.

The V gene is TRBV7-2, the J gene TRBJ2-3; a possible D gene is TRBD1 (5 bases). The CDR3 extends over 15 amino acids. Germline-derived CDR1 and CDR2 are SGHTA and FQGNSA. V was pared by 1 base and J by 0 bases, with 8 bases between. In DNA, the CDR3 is TGTGCCAGCAGCTTAGTTGCAGGGAGCACAGATACGCAGTATTTT. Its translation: CASSLVAGSTDTQYF.

The CDR3 protein is CSGYSGYRTDTQYF. In nucleotides, the CDR3 is TGCAGCGGCTATAGCGGGTATCGCACAGATACGCAGTATTTT. The J gene is TRBJ2-3, the V gene TRBV29-1; TRBD2 agrees at 7 bases. The CDR3 runs to 14 residues. The junction had 8 bases not matched to a gene; V was cut back by 7 bases and J by 1 base. CDR1 is SQVTM and CDR2 is ANQGSEA in the germline V gene.

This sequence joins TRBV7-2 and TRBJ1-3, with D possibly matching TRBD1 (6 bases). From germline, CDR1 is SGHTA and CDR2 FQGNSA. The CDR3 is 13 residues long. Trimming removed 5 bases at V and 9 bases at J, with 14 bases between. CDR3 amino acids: CASSTQQGRTIYF. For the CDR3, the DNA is TGTGCCAGCAGCACACAACAGGGACGCACCATATATTTT.

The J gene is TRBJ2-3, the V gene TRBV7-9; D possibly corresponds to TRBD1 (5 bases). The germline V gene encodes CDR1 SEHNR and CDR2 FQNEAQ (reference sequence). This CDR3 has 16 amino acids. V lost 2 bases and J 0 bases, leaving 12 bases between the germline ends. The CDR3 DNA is TGTGCCAGCAGCTTAAGGGCAGGGATCAGCACAGATACGCAGTATTTT. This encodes CASSLRAGISTDTQYF. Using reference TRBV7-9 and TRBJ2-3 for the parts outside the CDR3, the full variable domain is DTGVSQNPRHKITKRGQNVTFRCDPISEHNRLYWYRQTLGQGPEFLTYFQNEAQLEKSRLLSDRFSAERPKGSFSTLEIQRTEQGDSAMYLCASSLRAGISTDTQYFGPGTRLTVL.

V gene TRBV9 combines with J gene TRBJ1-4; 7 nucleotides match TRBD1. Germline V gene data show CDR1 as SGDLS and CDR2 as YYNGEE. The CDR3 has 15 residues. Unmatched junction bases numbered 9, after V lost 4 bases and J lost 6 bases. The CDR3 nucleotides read TGTGCCAGCAGCCCCACGGGAGGGGGCGATGAAAAACTGTTTTTT. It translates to CASSPTGGGDEKLFF. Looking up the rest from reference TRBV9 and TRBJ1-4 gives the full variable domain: DSGVTQTPKHLITATGQRVTLRCSPRSGDLSVYWYQQSLDQGLQFLIQYYNGEERAKGNILERFSAQQFPDLHSELNLSSLELGDSALYFCASSPTGGGDEKLFFGSGTQLSVL.

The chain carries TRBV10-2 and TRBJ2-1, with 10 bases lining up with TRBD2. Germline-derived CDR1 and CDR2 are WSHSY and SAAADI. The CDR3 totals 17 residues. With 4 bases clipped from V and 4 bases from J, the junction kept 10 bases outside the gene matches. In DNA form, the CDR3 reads TGCGCCAGCAGTGGTGGGCTAGCGGGAGATAGGTACAATGAGCAGTTCTTC. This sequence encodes CASSGGLAGDRYNEQFF.

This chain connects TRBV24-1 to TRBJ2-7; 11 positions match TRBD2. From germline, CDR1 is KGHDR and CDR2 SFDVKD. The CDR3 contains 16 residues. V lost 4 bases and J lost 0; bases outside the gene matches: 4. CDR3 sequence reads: CATSDPGLAGSYEQYF. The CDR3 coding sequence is TGTGCCACCAGTGACCCTGGACTAGCGGGCTCCTACGAGCAGTACTTC.

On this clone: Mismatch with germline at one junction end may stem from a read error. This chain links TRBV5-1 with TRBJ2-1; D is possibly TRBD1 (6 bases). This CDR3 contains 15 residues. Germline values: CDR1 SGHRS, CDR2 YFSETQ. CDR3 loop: CASSPQTGTYNEQFF. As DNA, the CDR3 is TGTGCCAGCAGCCCTCAAACAGGGACCTACAATGAGCAGTTCTTC.

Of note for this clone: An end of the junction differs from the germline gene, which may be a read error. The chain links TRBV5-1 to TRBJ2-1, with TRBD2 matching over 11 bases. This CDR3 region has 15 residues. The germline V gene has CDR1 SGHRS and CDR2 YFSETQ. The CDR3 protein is CASSFTSGSYNEQFF. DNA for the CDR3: TGTGCCAGCAGCTTCACTAGCGGGAGCTACAATGAGCAGTTCTTC. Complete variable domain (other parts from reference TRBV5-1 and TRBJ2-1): KAGVTQTPRYLIKTRGQQVTLSCSPISGHRSVSWYQQTPGQGLQFLFEYFSETQRNKGNFPGRFSGRQFSNSRSEMNVSTLELGDSALYLCASSFTSGSYNEQFFGPGTRLTVL.

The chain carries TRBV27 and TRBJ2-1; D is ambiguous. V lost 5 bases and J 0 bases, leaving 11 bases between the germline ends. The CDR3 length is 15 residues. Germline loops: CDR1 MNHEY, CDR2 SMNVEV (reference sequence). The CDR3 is CASSAAQSSYNEQFF. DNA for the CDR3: TGTGCCAGCAGTGCGGCACAAAGCTCCTACAATGAGCAGTTCTTC.

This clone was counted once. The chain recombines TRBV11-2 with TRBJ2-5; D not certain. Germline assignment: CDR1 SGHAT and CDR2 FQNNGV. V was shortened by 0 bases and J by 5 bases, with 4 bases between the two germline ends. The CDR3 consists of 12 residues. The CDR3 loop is CASSLDLETQYF. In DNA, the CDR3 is TGTGCCAGCAGCTTAGATCTTGAGACCCAGTACTTC.

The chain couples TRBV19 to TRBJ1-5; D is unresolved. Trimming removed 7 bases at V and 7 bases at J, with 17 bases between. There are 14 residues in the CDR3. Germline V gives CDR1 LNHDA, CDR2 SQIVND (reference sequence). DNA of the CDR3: TGTGCCAGTACTCGGACGTCTCGGGAGCAGCCCCAGCATTTT. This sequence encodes CASTRTSREQPQHF.

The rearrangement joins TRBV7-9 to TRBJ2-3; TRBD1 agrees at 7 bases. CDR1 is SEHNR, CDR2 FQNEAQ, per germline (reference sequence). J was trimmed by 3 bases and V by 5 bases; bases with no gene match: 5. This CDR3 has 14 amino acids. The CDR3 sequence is CASSTTGTTDTQYF. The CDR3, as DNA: TGTGCCAGCAGCACGACAGGGACGACAGATACGCAGTATTTT. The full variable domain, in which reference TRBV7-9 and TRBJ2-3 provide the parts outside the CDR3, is DTGVSQNPRHKITKRGQNVTFRCDPISEHNRLYWYRQTLGQGPEFLTYFQNEAQLEKSRLLSDRFSAERPKGSFSTLEIQRTEQGDSAMYLCASSTTGTTDTQYFGPGTRLTVL.

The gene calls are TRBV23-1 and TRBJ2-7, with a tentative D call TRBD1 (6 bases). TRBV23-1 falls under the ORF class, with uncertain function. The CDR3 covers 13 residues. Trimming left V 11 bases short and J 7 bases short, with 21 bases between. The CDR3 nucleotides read TGCGCCTTTCGGGGACATCTGGCCCTTGAGCAGTACTTC. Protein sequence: CAFRGHLALEQYF.

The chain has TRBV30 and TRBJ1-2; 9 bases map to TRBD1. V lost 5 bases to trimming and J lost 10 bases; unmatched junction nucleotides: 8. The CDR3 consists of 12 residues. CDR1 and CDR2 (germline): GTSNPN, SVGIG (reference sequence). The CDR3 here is CAWEPGQGVYTF. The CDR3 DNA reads TGTGCCTGGGAACCGGGACAGGGAGTCTACACCTTC.

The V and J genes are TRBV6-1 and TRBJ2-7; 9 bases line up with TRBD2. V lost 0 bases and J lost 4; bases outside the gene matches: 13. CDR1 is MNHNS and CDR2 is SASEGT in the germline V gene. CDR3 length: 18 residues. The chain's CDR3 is CASSEAPRDWAGGYEQYF. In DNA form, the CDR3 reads TGTGCCAGCAGTGAAGCACCCCGGGACTGGGCGGGAGGGTACGAGCAGTACTTC.

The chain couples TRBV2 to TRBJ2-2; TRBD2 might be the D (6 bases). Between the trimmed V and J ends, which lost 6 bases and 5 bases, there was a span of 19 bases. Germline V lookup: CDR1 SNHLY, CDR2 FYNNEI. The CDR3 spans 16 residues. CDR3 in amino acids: CASSPGWGTETGELFF. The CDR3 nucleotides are TGTGCCAGCAGCCCGGGGTGGGGGACTGAGACCGGGGAGCTGTTTTTT.

The CDR3 region has the DNA TGTGCCAGCAGCGTAGAGGGACAGGGGATGGCTAATGAAAAACTGTTTTTT. This translates into CASSVEGQGMANEKLFF. V usage is TRBV9 and J usage is TRBJ1-4; 10 bases are shared with TRBD1. The V gene end was trimmed by 0 bases and the J gene end by 3 bases; junction bases not matched to a gene: 5. Germline V lookup: CDR1 SGDLS, CDR2 YYNGEE. There are 17 residues in the CDR3.

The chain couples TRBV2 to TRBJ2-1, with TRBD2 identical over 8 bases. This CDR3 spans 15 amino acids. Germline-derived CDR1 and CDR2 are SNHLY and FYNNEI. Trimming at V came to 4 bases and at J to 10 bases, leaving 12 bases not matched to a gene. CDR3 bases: TGTGCCAGCAGTGGGGGACTAGTTCTCATCGACGAGCAGTTCTTC. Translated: CASSGGLVLIDEQFF.

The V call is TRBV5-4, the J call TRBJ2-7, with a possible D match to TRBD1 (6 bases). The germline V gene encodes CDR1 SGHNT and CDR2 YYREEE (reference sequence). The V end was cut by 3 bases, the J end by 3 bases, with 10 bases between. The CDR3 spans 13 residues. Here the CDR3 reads CASSSGQSYEQYF. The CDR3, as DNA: TGTGCCAGCAGCTCGGGACAAAGCTACGAGCAGTACTTC.

The CDR3 DNA follows: TGCGCCAGCAGCCAAAGAGGACAGTTCGATAGGTATGGCTACACCTTC. Its translation is CASSQRGQFDRYGYTF. The chain combines TRBV4-1 with TRBJ1-2, with D perhaps TRBD1 (6 bases). CDR1 MGHRA and CDR2 YSYEKL come from the germline V gene. The CDR3 has 16 residues. V shed 2 bases and J shed 5 bases, with 18 bases lying between them.

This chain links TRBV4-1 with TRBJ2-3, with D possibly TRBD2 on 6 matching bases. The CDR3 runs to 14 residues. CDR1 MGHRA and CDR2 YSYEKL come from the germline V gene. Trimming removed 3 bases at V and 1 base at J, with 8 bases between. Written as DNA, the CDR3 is TGCGCCAGCAGCCACCCTAGCGGCACAGATACGCAGTATTTT. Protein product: CASSHPSGTDTQYF.

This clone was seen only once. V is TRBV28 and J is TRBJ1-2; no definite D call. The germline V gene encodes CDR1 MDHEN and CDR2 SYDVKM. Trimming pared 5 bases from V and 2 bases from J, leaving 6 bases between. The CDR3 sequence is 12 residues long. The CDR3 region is CASSRRNYGYTF. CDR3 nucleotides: TGTGCCAGCAGTCGCAGGAACTATGGCTACACCTTC.